Below are 30 T cell receptor beta chains sequenced from a single sample in a study of blood T cell repertoires in COVID-19. The protocol was immunoSEQ multiplex PCR, while the TCRdb copy is restricted to in-frame clones and leaves out a portion. Of under 300,000 clones listed, about nine tenths are singletons. The sample comprised peripheral blood. Source of these receptors: a young man with COVID-19, enrolled during active disease.

The chain employs TRBV5-5 and TRBJ1-2; TRBD1 matches at 7 bases. V was clipped by 5 bases and J by 2 bases; unmatched bases: 0. The germline V gene encodes CDR1 SGHKS and CDR2 YYEKEE (reference sequence). This CDR3 is 12 amino acids long. The CDR3 protein is CASRTGNYGYTF. In DNA form, the CDR3 reads TGTGCCAGCAGGACAGGGAACTATGGCTACACCTTC. Complete variable domain (other parts from reference TRBV5-5 and TRBJ1-2): DAGVTQSPTHLIKTRGQQVTLRCSPISGHKSVSWYQQVLGQGPQFIFQYYEKEERGRGNFPDRFSARQFPNYSSELNVNALLLGDSALYLCASRTGNYGYTFGSGTRLTVV.

The chain uses TRBV21-1 and TRBJ2-3; whether TRBD1, the table's D call, matches the DNA was not checked. TRBV21-1 is a recognized pseudogene. This CDR3 region has 15 residues. CDR3 sequence reads: CASSKGQGPTDTQYF. CDR3 nucleotide sequence: TGTGCCAGCAGCAAGGGACAGGGCCCCACAGATACGCAGTATTTT.

This chain links TRBV6-5 with TRBJ1-2; no definite D call. Germline values: CDR1 MNHEY, CDR2 SVGAGI. Trimming removed 7 bases from V and 4 bases from J, with 16 bases in between. CDR3 size: 14 residues. The CDR3 DNA follows: TGTGCCAGCACCACCCCGGCACTACCCTATGGCTACACCTTC. It specifies CASTTPALPYGYTF.

The chain carries TRBV6-5 and TRBJ2-7; tentatively, D is TRBD2 (6 bases). CDR1 and CDR2 (germline): MNHEY, SVGAGI. The CDR3 covers 15 residues. Trimming cost V 5 bases and J 6 bases, with 20 bases left between them. The CDR3 coding sequence is TGTGCCAGCAGTCCCCCCGGGACTCCTAACCGCGAGCAGTACTTC. Encoded protein: CASSPPGTPNREQYF.

This chain uses TRBV5-5 with TRBJ1-6, with D perhaps matching TRBD1 (6 bases). Trimming pared 0 bases from V and 10 bases from J, leaving 14 bases between. CDR3 size: 15 residues. Germline V CDR1 and CDR2: SGHKS, YYEKEE (reference sequence). CDR3 sequence: CASSLASQGTSPLHF. The CDR3 bases are TGTGCCAGCAGCTTGGCCTCACAGGGAACCTCACCCCTCCACTTT.

J is TRBJ1-1 and V is TRBV6-5; 8 bases are shared with TRBD1. Germline trimming cut 6 bases from V and 4 bases from J; bases unmatched to any gene: 7. The CDR3 loop spans 14 amino acids. Germline V gene lookup returns CDR1 MNHEY and CDR2 SVGAGI. The CDR3 sequence: CASRYRGGTTEAFF. The CDR3 DNA is TGTGCCAGCAGATACAGGGGGGGAACCACTGAAGCTTTCTTT.

The chain links TRBV10-3 to TRBJ1-5; D uncertain. The V gene's germline CDR1 is ENHRY and CDR2 SYGVKD. The CDR3 extends over 13 amino acids. V lost 0 bases and J 7 bases, leaving 7 bases between the germline ends. CDR3 bases: TGTGCCATCAGTGAGTCAGAGGTCCAGCCCCAGCATTTT. This codes for CAISESEVQPQHF.

J is TRBJ1-2 and V is TRBV12-3 or TRBV12-4, with D tentatively TRBD1 (6 bases). This CDR3 spans 13 amino acids. V lost 7 bases and J lost 8, with 17 bases in between. The CDR3 sequence: CASIKGPGQGYTF. CDR3 in DNA: TGTGCCAGCATCAAAGGCCCCGGACAGGGCTACACCTTC.

The chain has TRBV19 and TRBJ1-2; possibly TRBD1 for D (5 bases). The germline gives CDR1 LNHDA, CDR2 SQIVND (reference sequence). The CDR3 runs 13 residues. The V end lost 6 bases, the J end lost 8 bases, and 16 bases lay between the germline ends. CDR3 loop: CASSFRDSRGYTF. The CDR3 nucleotides read TGTGCCAGTAGCTTCAGGGATTCCCGCGGCTACACCTTC.

The J gene is TRBJ2-2, the V gene TRBV25-1, with 8 bases that match TRBD2. The germline gives CDR1 MGHDK, CDR2 SYGVNS. CDR3 length: 15 amino acids. Unmatched junction bases numbered 5, after V lost 5 bases and J lost 3 bases. The CDR3 sequence is CASSLAGRHTGELFF. The CDR3 coding sequence is TGTGCCAGCAGTTTAGCGGGACGTCACACCGGGGAGCTGTTTTTT.

The chain carries TRBV6-5 and TRBJ2-7; 8 positions match TRBD1. The CDR3 covers 15 residues. Unmatched junction bases numbered 3, after V lost 2 bases and J lost 0 bases. The germline gives CDR1 MNHEY, CDR2 SVGAGI. CDR3 nucleotides: TGTGCCAGCAGTTACCAGGGACAGGCCTCCTACGAGCAGTACTTC. This translates into CASSYQGQASYEQYF.

The CDR3 DNA follows: TGTGCCAGCAGCTTAGGCAGGAACTACGAGCAGTACTTC. This gives the protein CASSLGRNYEQYF. This chain links TRBV7-3 with TRBJ2-7; D remains unclear. V dropped 2 bases and J dropped 3 bases, with 8 bases sitting between them. The CDR3 length is 13 residues. The germline V gene encodes CDR1 SGHTA and CDR2 FQGTGA. Using reference TRBV7-3 and TRBJ2-7 for the parts outside the CDR3, the full variable domain is GAGVSQTPSNKVTEKGKYVELRCDPISGHTALYWYRQSLGQGPEFLIYFQGTGAADDSGLPNDRFFAVRPEGSVSTLKIQRTERGDSAVYLCASSLGRNYEQYFGPGTRLTVT.

The chain carries TRBV19 and TRBJ1-5, with 7 bases identical to TRBD1. With V trimmed by 2 bases and J by 0 bases, 4 bases remained unmatched. The CDR3 covers 16 residues. CDR1 LNHDA and CDR2 SQIVND come from the germline V gene (reference sequence). The DNA for the CDR3 is TGTGCCAGTAGTATACCCCGGGACAGTAGCAATCAGCCCCAGCATTTT. Encoded protein: CASSIPRDSSNQPQHF.

The chain links TRBV6-6 to TRBJ1-5; a possible D gene is TRBD1 (6 bases). CDR1 is MNHNY, CDR2 SVGAGI, per germline (reference sequence). Deletions cut 6 bases from V and 1 base from J, with 10 bases between. This CDR3 has 14 residues. The CDR3 sequence: CASSRQGSNQPQHF. The CDR3, as DNA: TGTGCCAGCAGCCGCCAGGGGAGCAATCAGCCCCAGCATTTT.

The chain has TRBV6-2 or TRBV6-3 and TRBJ2-3; a possible D gene is TRBD1 (5 bases). CDR1 and CDR2 (germline): MNHEY, SVGEGT. Trimming shortened V by 2 bases and J by 3 bases, and 15 bases separated the two germline ends. This CDR3 region has 16 residues. CDR3 residues: CASSYGQGHDTDTQYF. CDR3 nucleotide sequence: TGTGCCAGCAGTTACGGGCAGGGTCACGATACAGATACGCAGTATTTT.

The chain carries TRBV2 and TRBJ1-1, with D uncertain. Deletions cut 0 bases from V and 1 base from J, with 9 bases between. CDR1 is SNHLY and CDR2 is FYNNEI in the germline V gene. CDR3 length: 15 amino acids. CDR3 bases: TGTGCCAGCAGTGAAGCGGCGCCAGGGAACACTGAAGCTTTCTTT. It yields the protein CASSEAAPGNTEAFF.

This clone was seen only once. The chain couples TRBV4-1 to TRBJ1-2; unclear D gene. V lost 0 bases to trimming and J lost 6 bases, with 20 bases between them. The germline V gene has CDR1 MGHRA and CDR2 YSYEKL. The CDR3 spans 17 residues. The CDR3 DNA is TGCGCCAGCAGCCAAGATGTCACCGGCGCGGCTATCGATGGCTACACCTTC. Its protein is CASSQDVTGAAIDGYTF.

This rearrangement joins TRBV18 to TRBJ1-2; no definite D call. V lost 3 bases and J 4 bases, leaving 15 bases between the germline ends. CDR1 and CDR2 (germline): KGHSH, LQKENI. The CDR3 extends over 15 amino acids. The CDR3 sequence is CASSPALEDPYGYTF. CDR3 coding DNA: TGTGCCAGCTCACCGGCGCTCGAGGATCCCTATGGCTACACCTTC. Full variable domain (rest looked up from reference TRBV18 and TRBJ1-2): NAGVMQNPRHLVRRRGQEARLRCSPMKGHSHVYWYRQLPEEGLKFMVYLQKENIIDESGMPKERFSAEFPKEGPSILRIQQVVRGDSAAYFCASSPALEDPYGYTFGSGTRLTVV.

This sequence joins TRBV5-1 and TRBJ1-2; D perhaps matches TRBD1 (5 bases). Trimming pared 4 bases from V and 2 bases from J, leaving 12 bases between. The CDR3 consists of 14 residues. The germline V gene encodes CDR1 SGHRS and CDR2 YFSETQ. CDR3 region: CASSPEAGNYGYTF. As DNA, the CDR3 is TGCGCCAGCAGCCCTGAAGCAGGGAACTATGGCTACACCTTC.

The chain combines TRBV2 with TRBJ1-1, with TRBD1 matching 8 bases. The V gene's germline CDR1 is SNHLY and CDR2 FYNNEI. After removal of 0 bases from V and 8 bases from J, the junction contained 5 bases not matched to a gene. The CDR3 length is 14 residues. This CDR3 is CASSEARSGGEAFF. CDR3 nucleotides: TGTGCCAGCAGTGAAGCCCGCTCAGGGGGCGAAGCTTTCTTT. Together with reference TRBV2 and TRBJ1-1, the CDR3 gives the full variable domain: EPEVTQTPSHQVTQMGQEVILRCVPISNHLYFYWYRQILGQKVEFLVSFYNNEISEKSEIFDDQFSVERPDGSNFTLKIRSTKLEDSAMYFCASSEARSGGEAFFGQGTRLTVV.

The chain uses TRBV28 and TRBJ2-1; 13 bases are a match to TRBD2. This CDR3 comprises 17 residues. CDR1 is MDHEN and CDR2 is SYDVKM in the germline V gene. The V and J ends lost 1 base and 7 bases, in that order; junction bases with no gene match: 7. The CDR3 nucleotides are TGTGCCAGCAGTTTATATGGGACTAGCGGGGTGGGTAATGAGCAGTTCTTC. Its protein product is CASSLYGTSGVGNEQFF.

This clone was seen only once. V gene TRBV30 combines with J gene TRBJ1-3; D ambiguous. The CDR3 contains 12 residues. Trimming took off 8 bases at V and 1 base at J, with 9 bases between the two ends. Germline V gives CDR1 GTSNPN, CDR2 SVGIG (reference sequence). The CDR3 DNA reads as TGTGCCCGTGAGGGTTCTGGAAACACCATATATTTT. Its translation: CAREGSGNTIYF.

The genes are TRBV18 and TRBJ2-3, with a possible D match to TRBD1 (5 bases). Germline V gene lookup returns CDR1 KGHSH and CDR2 LQKENI. The CDR3 is 19 amino acids. Trimming shortened V by 2 bases and J by 0 bases, and 21 bases separated the two germline ends. The DNA of the CDR3 is TGTGCCAGCTCACCAGTCCTTATTGAGCAGGGTAGGAGCACAGATACGCAGTATTTT. Amino acid sequence: CASSPVLIEQGRSTDTQYF.

This clone was detected only once. The genes are TRBV7-9 and TRBJ1-3, with a weak D call TRBD1 (6 bases). This CDR3 spans 15 amino acids. Trimming pared 1 base from V and 2 bases from J, leaving 9 bases between. CDR1 SEHNR and CDR2 FQNEAQ come from the germline V gene (reference sequence). The CDR3 here is CASSLGTAAGNTIYF. The CDR3 DNA reads as TGTGCCAGCAGCTTAGGGACAGCGGCTGGAAACACCATATATTTT.

This sequence joins TRBV4-1 and TRBJ2-7; D might be TRBD1 (5 bases). Germline V gives CDR1 MGHRA, CDR2 YSYEKL. The CDR3 has 12 amino acids. The V end lost 3 bases, the J end lost 6 bases, and 9 bases lay between the germline ends. This CDR3 is CASSHPRAEQYF. The CDR3 DNA follows: TGCGCCAGCAGCCACCCCAGGGCCGAGCAGTACTTC.

This chain uses TRBV7-9 with TRBJ1-5, with TRBD1 identical over 11 bases. This CDR3 is built from 16 residues. Looked up from germline, CDR1 is SEHNR and CDR2 is FQNEAQ (reference sequence). The ends lost 5 bases at V and 3 bases at J; junction bases unmatched: 6. CDR3 in amino acids: CASSVGQGGINQPQHF. Written as DNA, the CDR3 is TGTGCCAGCAGCGTGGGACAGGGGGGGATCAATCAGCCCCAGCATTTT.

The V and J genes are TRBV11-2 and TRBJ2-5, with a weak D call TRBD1 (6 bases). Trimming cost V 2 bases and J 4 bases, with 8 bases left between them. The CDR3 extends over 13 amino acids. Per germline, CDR1 SGHAT and CDR2 FQNNGV. CDR3 region: CASSLTGRETQYF. The CDR3 nucleotides read TGTGCCAGCAGCTTAACAGGGCGAGAGACCCAGTACTTC. The variable domain in full, with the rest retrieved from reference TRBV11-2 and TRBJ2-5, is EAGVAQSPRYKIIEKRQSVAFWCNPISGHATLYWYQQILGQGPKLLIQFQNNGVVDDSQLPKDRFSAERLKGVDSTLKIQPAKLEDSAVYLCASSLTGRETQYFGPGTRLLVL.

This clone was observed a few times. The J gene is TRBJ2-1, the V gene TRBV5-6, with 8 bases identical to TRBD2. CDR1 is SGHDT, CDR2 YYEEEE, per germline. V shed 4 bases, J shed 0 bases, and the junction held 3 bases outside the gene matches. The CDR3 extends over 15 amino acids. CDR3 bases: TGTGCCAGCAGCCCCGGGACTAGCTCCTACAATGAGCAGTTCTTC. This translates into CASSPGTSSYNEQFF.

V gene TRBV30 combines with J gene TRBJ2-7; TRBD2 agrees at 8 bases. The CDR3 sequence is 17 residues long. V gave up 3 bases and J gave up 0 bases; unmatched junction bases: 13. Germline CDR1 GTSNPN, CDR2 SVGIG (reference sequence). In nucleotides, the CDR3 is TGTGCCTGGAGGTCGCGGGGGGACTATCTCAGCTCCTACGAGCAGTACTTC. This gives the protein CAWRSRGDYLSSYEQYF.

The chain recombines TRBV7-9 with TRBJ2-3; 7 nucleotides line up with TRBD1. Germline values: CDR1 SEHNR, CDR2 FQNEAQ (reference sequence). The CDR3 is 13 amino acids. Trimming took 3 bases from V and 9 from J; bases not matched to a gene: 6. The CDR3, as DNA: TGTGCCAGCAGCTTGGGGACAGTCGGAACGCAGTATTTT. It yields the protein CASSLGTVGTQYF.